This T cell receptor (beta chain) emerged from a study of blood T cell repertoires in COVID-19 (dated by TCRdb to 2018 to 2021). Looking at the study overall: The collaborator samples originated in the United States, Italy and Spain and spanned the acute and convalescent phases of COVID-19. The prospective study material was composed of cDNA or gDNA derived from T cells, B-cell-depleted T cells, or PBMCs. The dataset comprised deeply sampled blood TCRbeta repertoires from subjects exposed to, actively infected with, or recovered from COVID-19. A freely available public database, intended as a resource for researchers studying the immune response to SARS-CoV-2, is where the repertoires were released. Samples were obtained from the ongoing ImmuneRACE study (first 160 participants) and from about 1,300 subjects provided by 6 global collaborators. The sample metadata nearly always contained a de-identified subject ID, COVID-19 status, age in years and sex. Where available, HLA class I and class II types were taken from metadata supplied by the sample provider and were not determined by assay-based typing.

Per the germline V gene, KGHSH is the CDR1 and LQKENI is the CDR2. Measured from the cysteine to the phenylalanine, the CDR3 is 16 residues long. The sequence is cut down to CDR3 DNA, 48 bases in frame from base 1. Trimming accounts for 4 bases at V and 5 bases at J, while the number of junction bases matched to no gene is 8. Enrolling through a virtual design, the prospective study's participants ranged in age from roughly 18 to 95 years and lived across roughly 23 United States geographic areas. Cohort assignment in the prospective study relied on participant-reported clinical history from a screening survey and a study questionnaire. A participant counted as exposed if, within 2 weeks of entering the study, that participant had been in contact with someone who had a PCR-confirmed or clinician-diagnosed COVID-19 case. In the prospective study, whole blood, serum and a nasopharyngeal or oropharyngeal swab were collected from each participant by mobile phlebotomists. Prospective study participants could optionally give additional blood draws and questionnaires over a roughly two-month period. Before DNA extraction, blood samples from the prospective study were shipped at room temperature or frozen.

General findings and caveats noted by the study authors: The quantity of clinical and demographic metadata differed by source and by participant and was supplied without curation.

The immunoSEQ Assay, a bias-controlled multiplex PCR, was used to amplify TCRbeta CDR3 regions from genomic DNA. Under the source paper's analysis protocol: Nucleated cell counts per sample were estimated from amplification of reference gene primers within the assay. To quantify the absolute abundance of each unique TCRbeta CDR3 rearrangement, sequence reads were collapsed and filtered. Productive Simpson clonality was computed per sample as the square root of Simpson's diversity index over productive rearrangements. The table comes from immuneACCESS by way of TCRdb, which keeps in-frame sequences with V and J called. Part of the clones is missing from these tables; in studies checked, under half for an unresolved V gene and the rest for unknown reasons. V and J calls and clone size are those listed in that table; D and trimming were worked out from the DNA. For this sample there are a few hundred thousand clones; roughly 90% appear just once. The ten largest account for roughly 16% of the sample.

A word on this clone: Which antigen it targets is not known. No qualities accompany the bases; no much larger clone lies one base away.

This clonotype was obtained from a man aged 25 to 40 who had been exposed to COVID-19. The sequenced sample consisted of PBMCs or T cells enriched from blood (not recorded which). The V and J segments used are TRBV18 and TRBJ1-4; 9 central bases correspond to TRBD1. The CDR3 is CASSRVGQGVNEKLFF. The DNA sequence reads TGTGCCAGCTCACGTGTGGGACAGGGCGTGAATGAAAAACTGTTTTTT.